This paragraph reports one T cell receptor beta chain. Per the study methods: Amplification of reference gene primers provided the estimated nucleated cell counts. Repertoires were generated with immunoSEQ multiplex PCR, while TCRdb's copy carries only in-frame clones and drops some. V, J and clone size reflect that table, while D and trimming were determined from the DNA. This repertoire shows more than 300,000 clones, about 90% found once; its top ten account for about 7.3%. This entry is derived from a study of blood T cell repertoires in COVID-19. Across the whole study: There were acute and convalescent COVID-19 samples, and they came from the United States, Italy and Spain.

Seattle patients were enrolled during active infection and followed longitudinally. Trimming shortened V by 0 bases and J by 3 bases, and 12 bases separated the two germline ends. CDR3 length: 14 residues. Per the germline V gene, CDR1 is GTSNPN and CDR2 is SVGIG (reference sequence). The chain employs TRBV30 and TRBJ2-7; D is perhaps TRBD1 (5 bases). The clonotype comes from a woman between 70 and 85 years old with COVID-19, enrolled during active disease. Sequencing was performed on peripheral blood. CDR3 protein: CAWSVGQGVYEQYF. The CDR3 region has the DNA TGTGCCTGGAGTGTGGGGCAGGGTGTCTACGAGCAGTACTTC. Full variable domain (missing parts from reference TRBV30 and TRBJ2-7): SQTIHQWPATLVQPVGSPLSLECTVEGTSNPNLYWYRQAAGRGLQLLFYSVGIGQISSEVPQNLSASRPQDRQFILSSKKLLLSDSGFYLCAWSVGQGVYEQYFGPGTRLTVT.